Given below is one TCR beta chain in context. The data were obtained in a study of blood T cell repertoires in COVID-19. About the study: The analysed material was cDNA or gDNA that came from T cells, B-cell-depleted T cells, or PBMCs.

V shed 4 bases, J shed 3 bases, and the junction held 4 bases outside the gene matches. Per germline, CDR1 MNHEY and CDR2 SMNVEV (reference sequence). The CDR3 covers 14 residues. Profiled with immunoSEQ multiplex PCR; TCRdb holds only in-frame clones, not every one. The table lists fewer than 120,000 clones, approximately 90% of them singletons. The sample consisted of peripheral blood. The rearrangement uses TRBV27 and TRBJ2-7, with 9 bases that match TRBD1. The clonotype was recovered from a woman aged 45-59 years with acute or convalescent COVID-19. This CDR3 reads CASSSPDRGYEQYF. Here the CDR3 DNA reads TGTGCCAGCAGTTCCCCGGACAGGGGCTACGAGCAGTACTTC.